Following are 6 T cell receptor beta chains from one sample sequenced in a study of T cells after yellow fever vaccination. TCRdb processed the 5' RACE reads anew with MiXCR; each CDR3 protein has one entry. The sample comprises approximately 70,000 distinct CDR3 sequences, more than 5.5% of which are singletons, and approximately 31% rests with the top ten. The sequencing here drew on CD8+ T cells sorted from PBMCs, taken more than 8 days after the first yellow fever vaccination. These receptors were collected from a man between 18 and 35 years old who received the YFV17D yellow fever vaccine.

This clonotype was seen ten or more times. This rearrangement joins TRBV20-1 to TRBJ1-2; D not resolved. V dropped 2 bases and J dropped 7 bases, with 14 bases sitting between them. Germline CDR1 DFQATT, CDR2 SNEGSKA (reference sequence). The CDR3 loop spans 13 amino acids. Here the CDR3 DNA reads TGCAGTGCTAGAAAGACCGGAGCCCTTGGCTACACCTTC. Its translation is CSARKTGALGYTF.

The V gene is TRBV2, the J gene TRBJ2-2, with TRBD1 matching 7 bases. There are 15 residues in the CDR3. Germline CDR1 is SNHLY and CDR2 is FYNNEI. V shed 6 bases and J 0 bases; nucleotides not matched to a gene: 4. CDR3 DNA: TGTGCCAGCAGGTCGACAGGGCCGAACACCGGGGAGCTGTTTTTT. It translates to CASRSTGPNTGELFF.

J is TRBJ2-2 and V is TRBV4-3; 12 nucleotides agree with TRBD2. Unmatched junction bases numbered 23, after V lost 11 bases and J lost 1 base. Germline V lookup: CDR1 LGHNA, CDR2 YSLEER. The CDR3 runs 21 residues. CDR3 protein: CACGDSPSRRLAGENTGELFF. CDR3 bases: TGCGCCTGCGGGGACTCACCTAGCCGTCGACTAGCGGGGGAGAACACCGGGGAGCTGTTTTTT.

This clonotype was picked up many times. The chain is built from TRBV6-2 or TRBV6-3 and TRBJ2-2; D possibly corresponds to TRBD1 (5 bases). The CDR3 is 12 amino acids. CDR1 and CDR2 from the germline V gene are MNHEY and SVGEGT. Trimming took 5 bases from V and 6 from J, leaving 7 bases between them. The CDR3 loop reads CASSDSPGELFF. In DNA form, the CDR3 reads TGTGCCAGCAGTGACAGTCCCGGGGAGCTGTTTTTT.

The sample holds a few counts of this clonotype. J is TRBJ2-4 and V is TRBV7-2, with 9 bases fitting TRBD1. The germline V gene encodes CDR1 SGHTA and CDR2 FQGNSA. V was clipped by 5 bases and J by 10 bases; unmatched bases: 6. The CDR3 covers 13 residues. CDR3 DNA sequence: TGTGCCAGCAGCGGACAGGGGCAAGCGATTCAGTACTTC. Translating gives CASSGQGQAIQYF. The variable domain in full, with the rest retrieved from reference TRBV7-2 and TRBJ2-4, is GAGVSQSPSNKVTEKGKDVELRCDPISGHTALYWYRQSLGQGLEFLIYFQGNSAPDKSGLPSDRFSAERTGGSVSTLTIQRTQQEDSAVYLCASSGQGQAIQYFGAGTRLSVL.

V and J are TRBV3-1 and TRBJ2-2, with a weak D call TRBD1 (6 bases). With 4 bases removed from V and 6 bases from J, the gap between germline ends came to 9 bases. The CDR3 extends over 13 amino acids. The germline V gene encodes CDR1 LGHDT and CDR2 YNNKEL (reference sequence). The DNA of the CDR3 is TGTGCCAGCAGCCCGCAGGGGCCCGGGGAGCTGTTTTTT. The encoded protein is CASSPQGPGELFF.